This TCR beta chain was observed in a study of cytomegalovirus exposure and HLA in healthy donors. The PCR contained 60 Vbeta and 13 Jbeta primers. Method: immunoSEQ multiplex PCR; TCRdb's copy keeps in-frame clones and lacks some. The sample holds about 130,000 clones, roughly 85% seen once. A note on this clone: The target antigen is unknown.

General study results and limits: Across all donors, roughly uniform sequencing depth was an assumption of the presence/absence analyses.

The specimen was PBMCs. This clonotype was sampled from a woman aged 25 to 39 in good health and CMV-seropositive.

CDR3 residues: CASSADRVVGTGELFF. CDR3 sequence (DNA): TGTGCCAGCAGCGCCGACAGGGTAGTTGGCACCGGGGAGCTGTTTTTT. This rearrangement joins TRBV9 to TRBJ2-2; TRBD1 agrees at 7 bases. Germline CDR1 is SGDLS and CDR2 is YYNGEE. The ends lost 3 bases at V and 4 bases at J; junction bases unmatched: 9. The CDR3 has 16 amino acids.